The rows below give T cell receptor beta chains drawn from one sample of a study of control samples from healthy donors and cancer patients. Sequenced by immunoSEQ multiplex PCR; TCRdb stores in-frame clones only, minus some. The sample lists approximately 100,000 clones; roughly 78% were seen once. The material sequenced was blood. The receptor source for this set is a man in his fifties or sixties in good health. Each CDR3 is given with its conserved first and last residue. The D gene is left open where the match is weak. Only some rows state a clone size, as once, few, many or a class for expanded clones.

.,TRBV6-1,.,TRBJ2-5,CASSDRTGRNQETQYF,TGTGCCAGCAGTGATCGCACAGGGAGGAACCAAGAGACCCAGTACTTC
.,TRBV9,.,TRBJ1-5,CASSVGGVQPQHF,TGTGCCAGCAGCGTAGGAGGAGTTCAGCCCCAGCATTTT
.,TRBV2,.,TRBJ2-5,CASSEQGEWETQYF,TGTGCCAGCAGTGAACAAGGGGAATGGGAGACCCAGTACTTC
.,TRBV6-5,.,TRBJ1-2,CASGAFNYGYTF,TGTGCCAGCGGGGCTTTCAACTATGGCTACACCTTC
.,TRBV9,.,TRBJ2-1,CASSTSGLSYNEQFF,TGTGCCAGCAGCACGAGCGGCCTCTCCTACAATGAGCAGTTCTTC
.,TRBV5-4,.,TRBJ2-3,CASSWPGDTQYF,TGTGCCAGCAGCTGGCCGGGGGATACGCAGTATTTT
.,TRBV19,TRBD1,TRBJ2-1,CASSTHRGINEQFF,TGTGCCAGTAGTACGCACAGGGGAATCAATGAGCAGTTCTTC
.,TRBV19,.,TRBJ2-7,CASSIDLQGSGTYEQYF,TGTGCCAGTAGTATAGATCTCCAGGGTTCTGGGACCTACGAGCAGTACTTC
.,TRBV30,.,TRBJ2-3,CAWSVGGSTDTQYF,TGTGCCTGGAGTGTAGGGGGAAGCACAGATACGCAGTATTTT
once,TRBV5-1,TRBD2,TRBJ2-1,CASSFTSGRDNEQFF,TGCGCCAGCAGCTTTACTAGCGGGAGGGACAATGAGCAGTTCTTC
.,TRBV2,.,TRBJ1-5,CASSELRNQPQHF,TGTGCCAGCAGTGAATTGAGAAATCAGCCCCAGCATTTT
once,TRBV12-3/TRBV12-4,.,TRBJ1-2,CASSQAGRSYTF,TGTGCCAGCAGCCAGGCAGGTCGGAGCTACACCTTC
.,TRBV5-6,.,TRBJ1-2,CASSLGTLSRGYTF,TGTGCCAGCAGCCTGGGGACTCTCTCTAGGGGCTACACCTTC
.,TRBV7-7,TRBD1,TRBJ2-1,CASSDRTGPYNEQFF,TGTGCCAGCAGCGATAGGACAGGCCCCTACAATGAGCAGTTCTTC
.,TRBV14,TRBD1,TRBJ1-2,CASTRTGWNYGYTF,TGTGCCAGCACACGGACAGGGTGGAACTATGGCTACACCTTC
.,TRBV12-3/TRBV12-4,.,TRBJ1-1,CASSMTGYTEAFF,TGTGCCAGCAGTATGACAGGTTATACTGAAGCTTTCTTT
few,TRBV18,.,TRBJ1-4,CASSLQTATTNEKLFF,TGTGCCAGCTCCCTACAGACTGCTACAACTAATGAAAAACTGTTTTTT
.,TRBV18,.,TRBJ1-2,CASSPRIETGVGYTF,TGTGCCAGCTCACCGAGAATCGAGACAGGAGTCGGCTACACCTTC
.,TRBV27,.,TRBJ2-1,CASTSVYNEQFF,TGTGCCAGCACTTCAGTCTACAATGAGCAGTTCTTC
.,TRBV5-1,.,TRBJ2-7,CASRPAPAGATYEQYF,TGCGCCAGCAGGCCGGCCCCGGCGGGGGCGACCTACGAGCAGTACTTC
.,TRBV6-5,TRBD1,TRBJ2-3,CASSTPGQKNTQYF,TGTGCCAGCAGTACGCCGGGACAGAAAAATACGCAGTATTTT
.,TRBV20-1,TRBD1,TRBJ2-7,CSASLNPGTGYVEQYF,TGCAGTGCTAGTCTTAACCCCGGGACAGGGTATGTCGAGCAGTACTTC
.,TRBV29-1,TRBD2,TRBJ2-3,CSLIGSGSTDTQYF,TGCAGCCTTATCGGGAGCGGGAGTACAGATACGCAGTATTTT
.,TRBV5-6,TRBD2,TRBJ2-2,CASSLTLLAGDGELFF,TGTGCCAGCAGCTTGACCCTACTAGCGGGGGACGGGGAGCTGTTTTTT
.,TRBV19,.,TRBJ2-5,CASSIVLEHSGTQYF,TGTGCCAGTAGTATAGTCCTGGAGCACTCGGGGACCCAGTACTTC
.,TRBV5-1,.,TRBJ2-1,CASSASNDEQFF,TGCGCCAGCAGCGCCTCTAACGATGAGCAGTTCTTC
.,TRBV7-9,TRBD1,TRBJ1-2,CASSQTGDVRGGYTF,TGTGCCAGCAGCCAGACAGGGGACGTCCGTGGGGGCTACACCTTC
.,TRBV10-3,.,TRBJ2-7,CAISDSNRVLRGEQYF,TGTGCCATCAGTGACTCTAACAGGGTCCTTCGAGGCGAGCAGTACTTC
.,TRBV7-8,.,TRBJ1-5,CASSRTANQPQHF,TGTGCCAGCAGCCGGACCGCCAATCAGCCCCAGCATTTT
.,TRBV7-9,TRBD1,TRBJ2-1,CASRPGQGWFNEQFF,TGTGCCAGCAGGCCCGGACAGGGGTGGTTCAATGAGCAGTTCTTC
.,TRBV4-1,TRBD2,TRBJ2-3,CASSQVGSGGTDTQYF,TGCGCCAGCAGCCAAGTGGGTAGCGGGGGCACAGATACGCAGTATTTT
.,TRBV11-2,.,TRBJ2-7,CASSSSPRTYEQYF,TGTGCCAGCAGCTCCTCCCCCAGAACCTACGAGCAGTACTTC
.,TRBV6-1,.,TRBJ1-4,CASSESDFNEKLFF,TGTGCCAGCAGTGAATCGGACTTTAATGAAAAACTGTTTTTT
.,TRBV6-4,.,TRBJ2-1,CASSPSSAGEQFF,TGTGCCAGCAGTCCATCTAGCGCTGGTGAGCAGTTCTTC
.,TRBV5-1,.,TRBJ2-3,CASSLDHTQYF,TGCGCCAGCAGCTTAGACCATACGCAGTATTTT
.,TRBV14,TRBD1,TRBJ2-7,CASSPRTGYIVEQYF,TGTGCCAGCAGCCCCCGGACAGGGTACATTGTTGAGCAGTACTTC
.,TRBV9,.,TRBJ2-3,CASSAKPYTDTQYF,TGTGCCAGCAGCGCCAAACCCTACACAGATACGCAGTATTTT
.,TRBV7-9,.,TRBJ2-4,CASSFGVEKNIQYF,TGTGCCAGCAGCTTCGGGGTCGAAAAAAACATTCAGTACTTC
.,TRBV5-1,TRBD1,TRBJ2-2,CASSLADRDAGELFF,TGCGCCAGCAGCTTGGCGGACAGGGACGCCGGGGAGCTGTTTTTT
.,TRBV7-9,.,TRBJ2-7,CASSLAEGQLEF,TGTGCCAGCAGCTTAGCGGAAGGGCAGCTCGAGTTC
.,TRBV5-1,TRBD1,TRBJ2-7,CASSLGTGGGGQYF,TGCGCCAGCAGCTTAGGAACAGGGGGCGGGGGGCAGTACTTC
.,TRBV18,.,TRBJ2-1,CASSPVSARSSYNEQFF,TGTGCCAGCTCACCGGTGTCCGCCAGGAGCTCCTACAATGAGCAGTTCTTC
.,TRBV7-8,TRBD2,TRBJ2-6,CASSLVELAGSLANVLTF,TGTGCCAGCAGCTTAGTTGAACTAGCGGGATCCTTGGCCAACGTCCTGACTTTC
once,TRBV24-1,TRBD1,TRBJ2-2,CATSGTGLTGELFF,TGTGCCACCTCCGGGACAGGGCTGACCGGGGAGCTGTTTTTT
.,TRBV5-1,.,TRBJ2-2,CASSFRENTGELFF,TGCGCCAGCAGCTTTAGGGAGAACACCGGGGAGCTGTTTTTT
.,TRBV7-9,TRBD1,TRBJ2-7,CASSSAQGASYEQYF,TGTGCCAGCAGCTCAGCACAGGGGGCCTCCTACGAGCAGTACTTC
.,TRBV7-3,TRBD1,TRBJ1-3,CASSLTGEGAAGNTIYF,TGTGCCAGCAGCTTAACCGGGGAGGGGGCTGCTGGAAACACCATATATTTT
.,TRBV5-6,TRBD1,TRBJ2-7,CASSLGRGLYEQYF,TGTGCCAGCAGCTTGGGCAGGGGGCTCTACGAGCAGTACTTC
.,TRBV19,.,TRBJ1-6,CATQYRVPNSPLHF,TGTGCCACGCAATACAGGGTTCCCAATTCACCCCTCCACTTT
.,TRBV7-8,TRBD1,TRBJ2-5,CASSQNRGTETQYF,TGTGCCAGCAGCCAAAACAGGGGAACGGAGACCCAGTACTTC
.,TRBV7-2,TRBD2,TRBJ2-7,CASSFSGRTYEQYF,TGTGCCAGCAGCTTTAGCGGGAGGACCTACGAGCAGTACTTC
few,TRBV11-2,.,TRBJ2-5,CASSFELLQETQYF,TGTGCCAGCAGCTTCGAGCTTTTACAAGAGACCCAGTACTTC
many,TRBV15,TRBD2,TRBJ2-7,CATSREGGPTYEQYF,TGTGCCACCAGCAGAGAGGGAGGGCCAACCTACGAGCAGTACTTC
.,TRBV2,.,TRBJ1-1,CASSGGLVTEAFF,TGTGCCAGCTCGGGGGGTTTGGTAACTGAAGCTTTCTTT
few,TRBV5-1,.,TRBJ2-3,CASSRGRGNTDTQYF,TGCGCCAGCAGCCGGGGAAGGGGAAACACAGATACGCAGTATTTT